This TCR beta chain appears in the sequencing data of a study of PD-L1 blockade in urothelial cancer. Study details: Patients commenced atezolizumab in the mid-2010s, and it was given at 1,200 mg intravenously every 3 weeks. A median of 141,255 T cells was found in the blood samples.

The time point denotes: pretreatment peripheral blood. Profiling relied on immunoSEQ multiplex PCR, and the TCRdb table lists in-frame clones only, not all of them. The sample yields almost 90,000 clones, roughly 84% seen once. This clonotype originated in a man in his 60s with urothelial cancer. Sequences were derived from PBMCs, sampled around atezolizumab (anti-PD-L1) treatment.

DNA of the CDR3: TGTGCCAGCAGTCCAGGGGGGCTCAGGGGAGATACGCAGTATTTT. Amino acid sequence: CASSPGGLRGDTQYF. V usage is TRBV11-2 and J usage is TRBJ2-3; maybe TRBD1 (7 bases). CDR1 and CDR2 (germline): SGHAT, FQNNGV. V was clipped by 6 bases and J by 5 bases, with 18 bases between them. The CDR3 has 15 amino acids.